A single sample gave rise to the 5 T cell receptor beta chains below, sequenced in a study of blood T cell repertoires in COVID-19. Here immunoSEQ multiplex PCR was the method, and the copy in TCRdb shows in-frame clones only, minus some. The sample gives under 300,000 clones, approximately 86% of which show up once; roughly 14% is in the top ten. Material for sequencing was peripheral blood. All receptors come from a woman aged 65 to 85 with COVID-19, enrolled during active disease.

The chain carries TRBV3-1 (or the pseudogene TRBV3-2) and TRBJ2-7, with 12 bases lining up with TRBD1. Germline CDR1 reads LGHDT; CDR2 reads YNNKEL (reference sequence). This CDR3 has 15 residues. The V and J ends lost 3 bases and 3 bases, in that order; junction bases with no gene match: 3. DNA of the CDR3: TGTGCCAGCAGCCAGGGACAGGGGGCCCTCTACGAGCAGTACTTC. It specifies CASSQGQGALYEQYF.

This clone was seen once. V is TRBV10-3 and J is TRBJ2-5; 10 bases fit TRBD2. This CDR3 region has 14 residues. CDR1 is ENHRY, CDR2 SYGVKD, per germline. The trim removed 10 bases at V and 1 base at J, leaving 6 bases unmatched. The CDR3 bases are TGTGCCACCACTATAGCGGGGGGCCAAGAGACCCAGTACTTC. It codes for CATTIAGGQETQYF.

The chain combines TRBV5-1 with TRBJ1-2; 7 bases agree with TRBD1. This CDR3 region has 14 residues. Looked up from germline, CDR1 is SGHRS and CDR2 is YFSETQ. Trimming removed 3 bases from V and 9 bases from J; junction bases left unmatched: 11. The CDR3 region has the DNA TGCGCCAGCAGCTCCTTAGACAGGGACTTGAGCTACACCTTC. Translated: CASSSLDRDLSYTF.

V and J are TRBV29-1 and TRBJ1-1; tentatively, D is TRBD1 (6 bases). V shed 5 bases and J shed 5 bases, with 18 bases lying between them. The CDR3 contains 14 residues. Per the germline V gene, CDR1 is SQVTM and CDR2 is ANQGSEA. CDR3 amino acids: CSVRTGTQETEAFF. DNA for the CDR3: TGCAGCGTTCGCACCGGGACACAGGAAACTGAAGCTTTCTTT.

This clone has a single count. The chain recombines TRBV9 with TRBJ1-2; D unclear. This CDR3 has 15 residues. Trimming shortened V by 0 bases and J by 1 base, and 10 bases separated the two germline ends. CDR1 SGDLS and CDR2 YYNGEE come from the germline V gene. CDR3 loop: CASSVAQNINYGYTF. CDR3 coding DNA: TGTGCCAGCAGCGTAGCCCAGAACATTAACTATGGCTACACCTTC.